Listed below are T cell receptor beta chains from one sample, sequenced in a study of human T cells and chemical hapten exposure. TCRdb ran MiXCR on the RACE reads and lists one entry per CDR3 protein. The sample has 65,000 to 95,000 distinct CDR3 sequences, 8.5% to 9.5% seen once; the top ten hold 1.5% to 2%. Specimen: whole blood. The source of these receptors is a female donor in good health. Some clones in this sample may be carry-over from other donors' samples. Both conserved end residues are part of each CDR3. A D gene is named only where the DNA matches it firmly. Not all rows give a size; the values are once, few, many and, for expanded clones, a class.

v_call	d_call	clone_size	j_call	cdr3_aa	cdr3_nt
TRBV5-1	NA	few	TRBJ2-1	CASSLVLQGRDEQFF	TGCGCCAGCAGCTTGGTGCTACAGGGTCGCGATGAGCAGTTCTTC
TRBV18	TRBD2	many	TRBJ2-7	CASSPFRGGDDEQYF	TGTGCCAGCTCACCATTTCGCGGGGGGGACGACGAGCAGTACTTC
TRBV7-2	NA	NA	TRBJ2-3	CASSSPGLRSTDTQYF	TGTGCCAGCAGTTCCCCCGGGCTGCGAAGCACAGATACGCAGTATTTT
TRBV7-9	NA	few	TRBJ1-3	CASSFQSGNTIYF	TGTGCCAGCAGCTTCCAGTCTGGAAACACCATATATTTT
TRBV20-1	TRBD2	NA	TRBJ2-3	CSARDLAGGPFTTDTQYF	TGCAGTGCTAGAGATCTGGCGGGGGGGCCTTTCACCACAGATACGCAGTATTTT
TRBV27	NA	few	TRBJ2-3	CASTLGHGYSSTDTQYF	TGTGCCAGCACCCTGGGACATGGGTATAGCAGCACAGATACGCAGTATTTT
TRBV18	NA	many	TRBJ1-6	CASSPRREDPLHF	TGTGCCAGCTCACCACGCAGGGAGGATCCCCTCCACTTT
TRBV20-1	NA	many	TRBJ1-5	CSAIGPSGGVYSNQPQHF	TGCAGTGCTATTGGGCCTTCGGGCGGAGTATATAGCAATCAGCCCCAGCATTTT
TRBV6-5	NA	NA	TRBJ1-5	CASDRTGRYNQPQHF	TGTGCCAGCGACAGAACTGGAAGATACAATCAGCCCCAGCATTTT
TRBV27	TRBD2	NA	TRBJ2-1	CASSLDLADSYNEQFF	TGTGCCAGCAGTCTGGACCTAGCGGACTCCTACAATGAGCAGTTCTTC
TRBV6-1	NA	many	TRBJ1-5	CASLWEQGNQPQHF	TGTGCCAGTCTTTGGGAACAGGGAAATCAGCCCCAGCATTTT
TRBV6-1	NA	many	TRBJ2-6	CASSETSTGANVLTF	TGTGCCAGCAGTGAAACTAGTACTGGGGCCAACGTCCTGACTTTC
TRBV18	NA	many	TRBJ1-1	CASSPIPTRLLVTEAFF	TGTGCCAGCTCACCAATCCCCACACGGCTCCTGGTCACTGAAGCTTTCTTT
TRBV4-3	NA	many	TRBJ2-2	CASSQEQGDTGELFF	TGCGCCAGCAGCCAAGAGCAGGGAGACACCGGGGAGCTGTTTTTT
TRBV6-5	NA	NA	TRBJ2-1	CASSTKYRGGVYNEQFF	TGTGCCAGCAGTACAAAATACAGGGGGGGGGTCTACAATGAGCAGTTCTTC
TRBV29-1	TRBD1	many	TRBJ2-5	CSVFDRGTETQYF	TGCAGCGTGTTTGACAGGGGAACGGAGACCCAGTACTTC
TRBV6-1	NA	NA	TRBJ2-7	CASSEVAAYYEQYF	TGTGCCAGCAGTGAAGTGGCAGCTTACTACGAGCAGTACTTC
TRBV5-1	NA	few	TRBJ2-3	CASRLDPRGPDTQYF	TGCGCCAGCAGACTCGACCCACGGGGTCCAGATACGCAGTATTTT
TRBV20-1	NA	NA	TRBJ2-1	CSARGREPSSYNEQFF	TGCAGTGCTAGGGGCCGGGAGCCAAGCTCCTACAATGAGCAGTTCTTC
TRBV20-1	NA	many	TRBJ1-2	CSARADRNYGYTF	TGCAGTGCTAGAGCGGACAGAAACTATGGCTACACCTTC
TRBV29-1	TRBD1	many	TRBJ1-1	CSVTDRGMSEAFF	TGCAGCGTAACAGACAGGGGAATGTCTGAAGCTTTCTTT
TRBV2	NA	many	TRBJ2-3	CASTLVSWARASDTQYF	TGTGCCAGCACACTCGTAAGTTGGGCTCGGGCGTCAGATACGCAGTATTTT
TRBV7-8	NA	many	TRBJ1-1	CASSSGRGLGTEAFF	TGTGCCAGCAGCTCAGGGCGGGGGTTGGGCACTGAAGCTTTCTTT
TRBV6-2/TRBV6-3	NA	few	TRBJ2-3	CASSYGLDADTQYF	TGTGCCAGCAGTTACGGGCTAGACGCAGATACGCAGTATTTT
TRBV2	TRBD1	few	TRBJ1-2	CASPIPGQGAFTF	TGTGCCAGCCCTATCCCGGGACAGGGGGCGTTCACCTTC
TRBV5-1	TRBD2	few	TRBJ2-3	CASKQRGGEDTQYF	TGCGCCAGCAAGCAGCGGGGGGGCGAGGATACGCAGTATTTT
TRBV12-3/TRBV12-4	TRBD1	NA	TRBJ1-5	CASSPTGGGSQPQNF	TGTGCCAGCAGCCCTACAGGGGGAGGAAGTCAGCCCCAGAATTTT
TRBV2	NA	few	TRBJ1-1	CASSLAEAFF	TGTGCCAGCAGTTTGGCTGAAGCTTTCTTT
TRBV6-2/TRBV6-3	NA	many	TRBJ2-7	CASSYSSREQYF	TGTGCCAGCAGTTACTCGTCCCGGGAGCAGTACTTC
TRBV6-6	NA	few	TRBJ2-2	CASSYSAGELFF	TGTGCCAGCAGTTACTCAGCCGGGGAGCTGTTTTTT
TRBV2	NA	NA	TRBJ1-2	CASRGPDYGYTF	TGTGCCAGCAGAGGGCCCGACTATGGCTACACCTTC
TRBV3-1	NA	many	TRBJ2-3	CASSQVSTDTQYF	TGTGCCAGCAGCCAAGTGTCCACAGATACGCAGTATTTT
TRBV7-2	NA	few	TRBJ1-1	CASSSGQGRNTEAFF	TGTGCCAGCAGCTCTGGTCAGGGACGGAACACTGAAGCTTTCTTT
TRBV20-1	NA	many	TRBJ2-7	CSAVDRDNIF	TGCAGTGCTGTGGACCGGGACAACATCTTC
TRBV6-5	NA	many	TRBJ2-7	CASSPLGYEQYF	TGTGCCAGCAGCCCCCTTGGGTACGAGCAGTACTTC
TRBV20-1	NA	few	TRBJ1-4	CSATRGANEKLFF	TGCAGTGCTACTCGGGGCGCTAATGAAAAACTGTTTTTT
TRBV6-4	TRBD1	NA	TRBJ2-7	CAKTGQGGYEQYF	TGTGCCAAAACGGGACAGGGTGGTTACGAGCAGTACTTC
TRBV20-1	NA	few	TRBJ2-7	CSARQNPSYEQYF	TGCAGTGCTCGACAGAATCCTTCCTACGAGCAGTACTTC
TRBV7-3	NA	few	TRBJ2-3	CASSLIVGGPTDTQYF	TGTGCCAGCAGCTTAATCGTGGGGGGGCCCACAGATACGCAGTATTTT
TRBV12-3/TRBV12-4	NA	many	TRBJ2-3	CASSLGPSTDTQYF	TGTGCCAGCAGTTTAGGACCATCCACAGATACGCAGTATTTT
TRBV2	NA	many	TRBJ1-6	CASRPLSRGNSPLHF	TGTGCCAGCAGACCCCTATCCCGGGGAAATTCACCCCTCCACTTT
TRBV30	NA	many	TRBJ1-6	CAWSVGLYNSPLHF	TGTGCCTGGAGCGTGGGGCTTTATAATTCACCCCTCCACTTT
TRBV12-3/TRBV12-4	NA	few	TRBJ2-3	CASRSRSGAKYTDTQYF	TGTGCCAGCCGTTCCCGCTCGGGGGCGAAATACACAGATACGCAGTATTTT
TRBV7-9	NA	many	TRBJ1-1	CASSLRGIMNTEAFF	TGTGCCAGCAGCTTACGCGGAATCATGAACACTGAAGCTTTCTTT
TRBV4-2	NA	few	TRBJ1-1	CASSPLDRNTEAFF	TGTGCCAGCAGCCCGTTGGACAGGAACACTGAAGCTTTCTTT
TRBV7-2	TRBD1	many	TRBJ2-3	CASTIRTGPDTQYF	TGTGCCAGCACCATTCGGACAGGGCCAGATACGCAGTATTTT